The clone carrying this T cell receptor beta chain appeared a few times. This entry comes from a study of beta chain features in type 1 diabetes. Investigators reverse transcribed all isolated RNA, so they sequenced expressed TCRB transcripts. Clones were sequenced by immunoSEQ multiplex PCR, and TCRdb holds only the in-frame ones, with some missing. This table has just over 600,000 clones, roughly 16% appearing once. Germline V gene lookup returns CDR1 SGDLS and CDR2 YYNGEE. The CDR3 runs 15 residues. V gave up 0 bases and J gave up 4 bases; unmatched junction bases: 2. This sequence originates from a man aged 18 to 30 in good health. The chain carries TRBV9 and TRBJ2-2, with TRBD1 matching 8 bases. The material sequenced was naive CD4+ T cells from blood. The CDR3 is CASSVGQGATGELFF. The CDR3 DNA reads TGTGCCAGCAGCGTAGGGCAGGGGGCCACCGGGGAGCTGTTTTTT.